The clone carrying this T cell receptor beta chain was seen ten or more times. Its specificity is unknown. This entry belongs to a study of blood T cells in healthy people across ages. Every sample had a minimum of 6 million PBMCs isolated. A second PCR of 7 to 11 cycles used a sample-barcoded 5' primer and a J-beta primer mix. One entry per CDR3 protein, called by TCRdb with MiXCR from the 5' RACE reads. The sample lists 650,000 to 700,000 distinct CDR3 sequences, about 34% occurring once. Overall study findings and caveats: The long-lived group displayed more naive CD4+ cells, plus higher diversity, than the aged donors did.

Germline V gives CDR1 SGHTA, CDR2 FQGNSA. The CDR3 covers 13 residues. Trimming cost V 4 bases and J 4 bases, with 10 bases left between them. This sequence joins TRBV7-2 and TRBJ2-5; D is unclear. Sequenced material: blood. This TCR was recovered from a woman older than 75 in good health. This CDR3 is CASSSSDRETQYF. CDR3 coding DNA: TGTGCCAGCAGCTCGAGCGATCGAGAGACCCAGTACTTC.